Detailed here is one T cell receptor beta chain. Its antigen is currently not known. No clone much larger than this one lies a single base away; base qualities are absent. The data were obtained in a study of beta chain features in type 1 diabetes (dated by TCRdb to 2016 to 2019). About the study as a whole: No differences in mean age, gender distribution, total cell number or subset yield were found between patients and healthy donors. A total of 100 million to 110 million sorted cells were examined across all samples, and a strong correlation was observed between cell number per subset and RNA yield. The study compared TCRB repertoires of sorted circulating CD4+ T cell subsets between recently diagnosed type 1 diabetes patients and matched healthy donors. Naive and central memory subsets were obtained from all 30 or so donors, but regulatory and stem cell-like memory subsets were isolated from only 8 patients and roughly eight healthy donors.

From each donor, a single peripheral blood sample of about 120 mL on average was drawn into heparinised tubes. A BD FACSAria II was used to sort naive, central memory, regulatory and stem cell-like memory CD4+ T cells with a panel that included CD45RO, CCR7, CD25, CD127, CD95 and CD27. All sorted populations exceeded 98% purity. Right away, PBMCs were isolated by Lymphoprep density gradient centrifugation and were stained directly, with no culture step. So that batch effects would be minimized, each experiment stained and sorted samples in pairs, pairing one healthy donor with one patient. The investigation overall reported the following: In all four CD4+ subsets, TCRB CDR3 length was moderately but significantly shorter in type 1 diabetes patients. Patients with type 1 diabetes made fewer insertions and deleted more nucleotides at VDJ recombination sites, implying thymic rearrangement abnormalities. PCR may preferentially amplify shorter templates, but because patient and control samples were amplified and corrected together, any resulting skew would affect both groups equally. Only small numbers of individuals were included in the HLA sub-analyses, which left unresolved whether HLA type had any influence on TCRB rearrangement. Naive, central memory and regulatory TCRB repertoires appeared to be more similar among patients than among healthy donors. Because cDNA was sequenced instead of genomic DNA, activated cells with high expression could be over-represented, although the groups did not differ in activation or CD3 levels.

All of the isolated RNA was reverse transcribed with the High Capacity cDNA Reverse Transcription Kit, so expressed TCRB transcripts were sequenced. Naive, central memory and regulatory T cell samples underwent deep immunoSEQ sequencing, averaging about 3.57 million total reads per sample. Sorted cells were lysed in RLT buffer, and RNA was extracted using DNase-treated RNeasy Micro or Mini kits according to cell number. To prevent cross-contamination, every cell subset was processed on its own, while patient and healthy donor samples were processed together. Using the immunoSEQ multiplex PCR, TCRB sequences were amplified from cDNA into 87-bp fragments spanning the CDR3 region. Sequencing of the amplicons was performed on the Illumina HiSeq platform. The original methods were these. PCR bias was corrected computationally using synthetic template baselines, and reads within Hamming distance 2 were collapsed, with unmergeable singletons discarded. By aligning reads against IMGT, V, D and J genes, CDR3 length, and insertions or deletions at six rearrangement sites were assigned. Within each subset, clonotype counts were normalized to the number of sorted cells before true diversity and Gini coefficients were calculated with the tcR R package. Repertoire sharing was quantified using the overlap coefficient calculated on TCRB nucleotide sequences. As a proxy for the pre-selection repertoire, out-of-frame TCRB sequences from naive cells were analyzed. TCRdb limited this immuneACCESS table to in-frame rearrangements with V and J called. A share of clones is missing; checked studies link under half to unresolved V genes, and the rest is unexplained. That table furnishes V, J and clone size, whereas the DNA furnished D and trimming. Within this sample are under 450,000 clones, with about 16% of them counted one time only. The top ten clones comprise approximately 0.02% of the sample.

V and J are truncated by 0 bases and 4 bases respectively, leaving an intervening sequence of 12 bases. From its cysteine to its phenylalanine, the CDR3 spans 14 amino acids. This entry keeps only the CDR3 DNA: 42 bases, framed from base 1. CDR1 and CDR2, per the germline V gene (reference sequence), are GTSNPN and SVGIG. Here the chain combines TRBV30 and TRBJ1-2; the D gene is perhaps TRBD1, on 5 matching bases. The TCR originated in a young woman in good health. Sequencing was done on a sample of naive CD4+ T cells from blood. Explained via the paper, the cell subset or site label denotes: true naive CD4+ T cells. The CDR3 region reads CAWSVRSQGYGYTF. The sequenced DNA: TGTGCCTGGAGTGTTAGGTCTCAGGGCTATGGCTACACCTTC.